This passage covers 13 T cell receptor beta chains from one sample sequenced in a study of cytomegalovirus exposure and HLA in healthy donors. The PCR made use of 60 Vbeta and 13 Jbeta primers. Some clones are missing from TCRdb's copy, which holds only in-frame ones; the method was immunoSEQ multiplex PCR. The data hold 110,000 or so clones, with roughly 82% observed a single time. Sequenced input: PBMCs. The source is a woman aged 40-49 years in good health and CMV-seropositive.

The rearrangement joins TRBV6-5 to TRBJ2-7, with 8 bases aligning to TRBD1. The CDR3 totals 14 residues. V was pared by 7 bases and J by 0 bases, with 5 bases of the junction left unmatched. Germline lookup yields CDR1 MNHEY and CDR2 SVGAGI. This CDR3 reads CASKRGQVSYEQYF. In DNA form, the CDR3 reads TGTGCCAGCAAACGGGGACAGGTCTCCTACGAGCAGTACTTC.

The chain carries TRBV7-6 and TRBJ1-1; D is possibly TRBD1 (6 bases). Between the trimmed V and J ends, which lost 5 bases and 4 bases, there was a span of 11 bases. Germline CDR1 and CDR2: SGHVS and FNYEAQ. CDR3 length: 13 residues. The CDR3 DNA is TGTGCCAGCAGCCCTGGCAGGGGCACTGAAGCTTTCTTT. Translation gives CASSPGRGTEAFF.

About this clone itself: Mismatch with germline at one junction end may stem from a read error. The V call is TRBV2, the J call TRBJ1-3; D ambiguous. This CDR3 is 16 amino acids long. Germline V gene lookup returns CDR1 SNHLY and CDR2 FYNNEI. The CDR3 bases are TGTGCCAGCAGTGTGGAGGGTCTCTACTCTGGAAACACCGTATATTTT. Protein: CASSVEGLYSGNTVYF.

CDR3 residues: CASSLTGQGAQNSPLHF. As DNA, the CDR3 is TGTGCCAGCAGCTTGACGGGACAGGGGGCCCAGAATTCACCCCTCCACTTT. The genes are TRBV7-6 and TRBJ1-6; 12 bases are shared with TRBD1. This CDR3 has 17 residues. V was clipped by 3 bases and J by 7 bases; unmatched bases: 7. The germline gives CDR1 SGHVS, CDR2 FNYEAQ.

This clone appeared a single time. The chain joins TRBV28 to TRBJ1-5; 10 bases are shared with TRBD1. This CDR3 spans 14 amino acids. CDR1 is MDHEN and CDR2 is SYDVKM in the germline V gene. V trimming: 4 bases; J trimming: 7 bases; junction bases outside the gene matches: 4. Here the CDR3 DNA reads TGTGCCAGCAGTTATGACAGGGGGCAGCAGCCCCAGCATTTT. Translation: CASSYDRGQQPQHF.

Points on this clone: At one of its ends the junction is not consistent with the germline gene, which may arise from a read error. The V call is TRBV6-5, the J call TRBJ1-2; possibly TRBD1 for D (6 bases). The germline V gene has CDR1 MNHEY and CDR2 SVGAGI. The CDR3 contains 16 residues. The CDR3 sequence: CASSYSVTGSNYGYIF. CDR3 DNA: TGTGCCAGCAGTTACTCGGTGACAGGATCTAACTATGGCTACATCTTC.

The chain links TRBV4-2 to TRBJ2-1; tentatively, D is TRBD1 (6 bases). CDR1 is LGHNA, CDR2 YNFKEQ, per germline. With 4 bases removed from V and 3 bases from J, the gap between germline ends came to 10 bases. The CDR3 length is 14 residues. The CDR3 region is CASSPDSYYNEQFF. The CDR3 DNA reads TGTGCCAGCAGCCCGGACAGCTACTACAATGAGCAGTTCTTC.

The CDR3 DNA follows: TGTGCCAGCAGTCCCATGGGGGGTAGCAATCAGCCCCAGCATTTT. Its protein product is CASSPMGGSNQPQHF. The chain carries TRBV6-6 and TRBJ1-5; TRBD1 might be the D (5 bases). The CDR3 is 15 amino acids. V was trimmed by 5 bases and J by 0 bases, leaving 11 bases between them. The germline CDR1 and CDR2 sequences are MNHNY and SVGAGI (reference sequence).

This clone was seen only once. The V and J genes are TRBV7-8 and TRBJ2-7; 9 nucleotides match TRBD1. The V segment lost 1 base and the J segment 2 bases; nucleotides outside the gene matches: 9. Germline-derived CDR1 and CDR2 are SGHVS and FQNEAQ. The CDR3 is 17 amino acids. The CDR3 DNA reads as TGTGCCAGCAGCTTAGGGCCGGGACAGGGTCTCACCTACGAGCAGTACTTC. Protein: CASSLGPGQGLTYEQYF.

This chain connects TRBV28 to TRBJ2-1; a weak D match, TRBD2 (7 bases). Trimming stripped 7 bases from V and 3 bases from J, with 13 bases between. CDR1 is MDHEN and CDR2 is SYDVKM in the germline V gene. CDR3 length: 14 amino acids. CDR3: CASTGGAYYNEQFF. As DNA, the CDR3 is TGTGCCAGCACTGGGGGGGCGTACTACAATGAGCAGTTCTTC.

This clone was observed once. This chain connects TRBV28 to TRBJ1-2, with D tentatively TRBD1 (5 bases). Germline V gene lookup returns CDR1 MDHEN and CDR2 SYDVKM. V was trimmed by 8 bases and J by 2 bases, leaving 12 bases between them. CDR3 length equals 13 residues. This chain's CDR3 is CASWGLRNYGYTF. The DNA for the CDR3 is TGTGCCAGCTGGGGCTTACGGAACTATGGCTACACCTTC.

The chain combines TRBV9 with TRBJ2-1, with TRBD1 as a possible D gene (6 bases). CDR3 size: 15 residues. The V gene lost 0 bases and the J gene lost 2 bases, with 9 bases spanning the gap. Germline CDR1 and CDR2: SGDLS and YYNGEE. For the CDR3, the DNA is TGTGCCAGCAGCGTAGGAGGGGGTGCCTACAATGAGCAGTTCTTC. It specifies CASSVGGGAYNEQFF.

The chain carries TRBV4-2 and TRBJ1-1; possibly TRBD1 for D (5 bases). CDR1 is LGHNA, CDR2 YNFKEQ, per germline. With 4 bases removed from V and 1 base from J, the gap between germline ends came to 10 bases. The length of the CDR3 is 14 residues. CDR3 in DNA: TGTGCCAGCAGCCCAGACCAGGGGAACACTGAAGCTTTCTTT. Protein sequence: CASSPDQGNTEAFF.